The TCR beta chain described here comes from a study of control samples from healthy donors and cancer patients. CDR1 and CDR2 from the germline V gene are LGHNT and FRNRAP. CDR3 length equals 14 residues. Unmatched junction bases numbered 8, after V lost 5 bases and J lost 6 bases. The method was immunoSEQ multiplex PCR; TCRdb's version includes in-frame clones alone and lacks a portion of them. The sample carries about 81,000 clones, around 94% recorded once. The gene calls are TRBV12-5 and TRBJ2-3; 7 bases agree with TRBD1. Sequenced sample: blood. This clonotype was obtained from a woman between 18 and 29 years old in good health. For the CDR3, the DNA is TGTGCTAGTGGTACGGGACAGTTTCCCGATACGCAGTATTTT. It specifies CASGTGQFPDTQYF.